The 29 T cell receptor beta chains in this list originate from one sample, sequenced in a study of blood T cell repertoires in COVID-19 (dated by TCRdb to the early 2020s). Receptors were amplified or captured by the immunoSEQ multiplex PCR assay. The source is immuneACCESS, and TCRdb retained only in-frame sequences with V and J called. Part of the clones is not carried over; for the studies checked, unresolved V genes explain less than half of this, and the remainder is unexplained. Present in this sample are tens of thousands of clones, about 88% of which were seen just once. The top ten clones comprise roughly 15% of the sample. Input material: peripheral blood. The origin of the receptors is a human donor with active COVID-19. The donor label of this sample is uncertain.

The chain is built from TRBV6-1 and TRBJ1-3; 8 bases line up with TRBD1. This CDR3 is built from 14 residues. V shed 0 bases, J shed 11 bases, and the junction held 6 bases outside the gene matches. The V gene's germline CDR1 is MNHNS and CDR2 SASEGT. As DNA, the CDR3 is TGTGCCAGCAGTGAAGCTACAGGGGGTCTGCCCATATATTTT. It encodes CASSEATGGLPIYF.

The chain couples TRBV27 to TRBJ1-1; possible D gene TRBD1, 5 bases. Germline assignment: CDR1 MNHEY and CDR2 SMNVEV (reference sequence). There are 17 residues in the CDR3. Here the CDR3 reads CADFRAPETDENTEAFF. As DNA, the CDR3 is TGTGCAGACTTTAGGGCCCCCGAGACAGACGAAAACACTGAAGCTTTCTTT.

The chain combines TRBV9 with TRBJ1-1; 7 bases align to TRBD1. CDR1 is SGDLS and CDR2 is YYNGEE in the germline V gene. Trimming removed 6 bases from V and 2 bases from J; junction bases left unmatched: 10. The CDR3 has 15 residues. The CDR3 DNA sequence: TGTGCCAGCACTCAGGCAGGGGGTCGTAACACTGAAGCTTTCTTT. It specifies CASTQAGGRNTEAFF.

The V and J genes are TRBV7-2 and TRBJ2-5; 8 nucleotides agree with TRBD1. V gave up 6 bases and J gave up 5 bases; unmatched junction bases: 11. CDR1 and CDR2 (germline): SGHTA, FQGNSA. This CDR3 is built from 15 residues. The CDR3 bases are TGTGCCAGCAGTTGGAACGCAGGGGGCGAGGAGACCCAGTACTTC. It codes for CASSWNAGGEETQYF.

The chain links TRBV20-1 to TRBJ2-1, with D uncertain. Germline V gene lookup returns CDR1 DFQATT and CDR2 SNEGSKA (reference sequence). The V end lost 0 bases, the J end lost 9 bases, and 6 bases lay between the germline ends. This CDR3 has 11 residues. The CDR3 here is CSARDQLEQFF. As DNA, the CDR3 is TGCAGTGCTAGAGATCAACTTGAGCAGTTCTTC.

The chain carries TRBV6-5 and TRBJ2-7; 7 positions match TRBD1. V lost 2 bases to trimming and J lost 2 bases; unmatched junction nucleotides: 6. CDR1 MNHEY and CDR2 SVGAGI come from the germline V gene. The CDR3 extends over 15 amino acids. The CDR3 DNA reads TGTGCCAGCAGTTACCGATGGACAGGTCCCTACGAGCAGTACTTC. Translating gives CASSYRWTGPYEQYF.

CDR3: CASSQIPYRTQYF. CDR3 in DNA: TGTGCCAGCAGCCAAATCCCTTACAGGACCCAGTACTTC. The chain recombines TRBV27 with TRBJ2-5; the D is unclear. Germline V gives CDR1 MNHEY, CDR2 SMNVEV (reference sequence). CDR3 size: 13 residues. The germline V and J ends were trimmed by 6 bases and 7 bases, with 15 bases remaining between them.

The CDR3 DNA follows: TGTGCCAGCAGCTTAGTTGGTCTAGGGGGGGCAGAGGAGACCCAGTACTTC. Encoded protein: CASSLVGLGGAEETQYF. This rearrangement joins TRBV11-2 to TRBJ2-5, with a possible D match to TRBD2 (7 bases). The germline V and J ends were trimmed by 1 base and 5 bases, with 20 bases remaining between them. Germline CDR1 and CDR2: SGHAT and FQNNGV. This CDR3 is 17 amino acids long. Combining the CDR3 with reference TRBV11-2 and TRBJ2-5 gives the whole variable domain EAGVAQSPRYKIIEKRQSVAFWCNPISGHATLYWYQQILGQGPKLLIQFQNNGVVDDSQLPKDRFSAERLKGVDSTLKIQPAKLEDSAVYLCASSLVGLGGAEETQYFGPGTRLLVL.

This clone is categorized as medium-sized (0.01 to 0.1%). The gene calls are TRBV4-1 and TRBJ1-2; D is possibly TRBD1 (5 bases). Between the trimmed V and J ends, which lost 4 bases and 5 bases, there was a span of 17 bases. Germline CDR1 is MGHRA and CDR2 is YSYEKL. The CDR3 totals 15 residues. CDR3 region: CASSPQVGASYGYTF. CDR3 bases: TGCGCCAGCAGCCCTCAAGTAGGGGCCAGTTATGGCTACACCTTC.

Only one count was recorded for this clone. The chain carries TRBV6-2 or TRBV6-3 and TRBJ2-7; 9 bases are a match to TRBD2. The trim removed 5 bases at V and 2 bases at J, leaving 7 bases unmatched. Germline V gene lookup returns CDR1 MNHEY and CDR2 SVGEGT. The CDR3 totals 15 residues. The CDR3 spells CASSTGTSLTYEQYF. The DNA of the CDR3 is TGTGCCAGCAGTACCGGGACTAGCTTGACCTACGAGCAGTACTTC.

The CDR3 nucleotides read TGTGCCAGCAGCCTCTTGGGGGGGGCAAAAGATACGCAGTATTTT. Translated, it gives CASSLLGGAKDTQYF. This chain uses TRBV7-2 with TRBJ2-3; weak D call: TRBD2 (7 bases). Germline CDR1 and CDR2: SGHTA and FQGNSA. The CDR3 consists of 15 residues. V was clipped by 5 bases and J by 5 bases, with 17 bases between them.

This chain connects TRBV6-5 to TRBJ2-5; 9 nucleotides agree with TRBD1. J lost 3 bases, V lost 5 bases, and 7 bases had no gene match. Germline CDR1 is MNHEY and CDR2 is SVGAGI. The CDR3 extends over 15 amino acids. CDR3 DNA: TGTGCCAGCAGTACCTGGACAGGGGACGAAGAGACCCAGTACTTC. Amino acids: CASSTWTGDEETQYF.

The chain uses TRBV11-2 and TRBJ2-7; D is undetermined. Germline assignment: CDR1 SGHAT and CDR2 FQNNGV. CDR3 length: 14 amino acids. V lost 5 bases to trimming and J lost 3 bases, with 14 bases between them. The CDR3 here is CASSRGTIVYEQYF. The CDR3 region has the DNA TGTGCCAGCAGCAGAGGTACTATTGTCTACGAGCAGTACTTC.

The J gene is TRBJ1-1, the V gene TRBV6-5; TRBD1 is a possible D gene (6 bases). From germline, CDR1 is MNHEY and CDR2 SVGAGI. CDR3 length: 15 amino acids. Trimming cost V 5 bases and J 0 bases, with 13 bases left between them. CDR3 nucleotide sequence: TGTGCCAGCAGTACCGGGACATTCATGAACACTGAAGCTTTCTTT. Translated, it gives CASSTGTFMNTEAFF.

This clone came up once. The rearrangement links TRBV7-8 to TRBJ2-7, with a possible D match to TRBD1 (6 bases). CDR1 and CDR2 from the germline V gene are SGHVS and FQNEAQ. Trimming took 7 bases from V and 0 from J, leaving 13 bases between them. This CDR3 is built from 14 residues. The CDR3 DNA reads TGTGCCAGCACCCGGGACACGCACTCCTACGAGCAGTACTTC. This translates into CASTRDTHSYEQYF. The whole variable domain, remainder taken from reference TRBV7-8 and TRBJ2-7, is GAGVSQSPRYKVAKRGQDVALRCDPISGHVSLFWYQQALGQGPEFLTYFQNEAQLDKSGLPSDRFFAERPEGSVSTLKIQRTQQEDSAVYLCASTRDTHSYEQYFGPGTRLTVT.

The chain recombines TRBV28 with TRBJ2-7; D perhaps matches TRBD1 (6 bases). This CDR3 is built from 13 residues. Germline V CDR1 and CDR2: MDHEN, SYDVKM. V lost 8 bases, J lost 4 bases, and 15 bases lay in between. The CDR3 nucleotides are TGTGCCAGCTCCGCCGGGACAAAGTACGAGCAGTACTTC. This sequence encodes CASSAGTKYEQYF.

The rearrangement uses TRBV27 and TRBJ1-1; the D gene is possibly TRBD1 (6 bases). The germline CDR1 and CDR2 sequences are MNHEY and SMNVEV (reference sequence). Deletions cut 1 base from V and 0 bases from J, with 24 bases between. CDR3 length: 20 amino acids. For the CDR3, the DNA is TGTGCCAGCAGTTTATGGCCTCTTACAGGGAGGGGTAGTATGAACACTGAAGCTTTCTTT. It specifies CASSLWPLTGRGSMNTEAFF.

The rearrangement links TRBV12-2 to TRBJ2-1; the table's TRBD1 call for D was not verified on the DNA. TRBV12-2 is deemed a pseudogene. The CDR3 sequence is 15 residues long. CDR3 residues: CASRLVAQGVGEQFF. The CDR3 DNA sequence: TGTGCAAGTCGCTTAGTAGCACAGGGGGTAGGCGAGCAGTTCTTC.

V gene TRBV5-1 combines with J gene TRBJ1-1; 7 positions match TRBD1. The CDR3 consists of 15 residues. Germline assignment: CDR1 SGHRS and CDR2 YFSETQ. Germline trimming cut 4 bases from V and 1 base from J; bases unmatched to any gene: 7. Written as DNA, the CDR3 is TGCGCCAGCAGCCTCATGGGACAGTCGAACACTGAAGCTTTCTTT. This encodes CASSLMGQSNTEAFF.

V is TRBV11-2 and J is TRBJ2-5; D gene unclear. Trimming left V 1 base short and J 4 bases short, with 13 bases between. CDR1 and CDR2 from the germline V gene are SGHAT and FQNNGV. The length of the CDR3 is 15 residues. CDR3 DNA sequence: TGTGCCAGCAGCTTAGGAGTAGCATTAACAGAGACCCAGTACTTC. Amino acid sequence: CASSLGVALTETQYF.

The chain has TRBV21-1 and TRBJ1-1; the DNA was not used to check the table's D call, TRBD1. TRBV21-1 is given as a pseudogene. This CDR3 spans 14 amino acids. The CDR3 sequence: CASSKGGPRTEAFF. For the CDR3, the DNA is TGTGCCAGCAGCAAAGGGGGGCCAAGGACTGAAGCTTTCTTT.

This clone was observed a single time. The chain combines TRBV7-2 with TRBJ2-5; a weak D match, TRBD2 (7 bases). CDR3 size: 15 residues. V lost 4 bases and J 5 bases, leaving 17 bases between the germline ends. Germline loops: CDR1 SGHTA, CDR2 FQGNSA. CDR3 in DNA: TGTGCCAGCAGCTGGGGGCGGGGGATAGGGGAGACCCAGTACTTC. Amino acids: CASSWGRGIGETQYF.

This clone has only one observation. Other nucleotide sequences from this sample produce the same CDR3. CDR3 region: CASSRTVNTEAFF. The CDR3 DNA follows: TGTGCCAGCAGCCGGACAGTGAACACTGAAGCTTTCTTT. The V call is TRBV6-5, the J call TRBJ1-1; possible D gene TRBD1, 6 bases. Germline values: CDR1 MNHEY, CDR2 SVGAGI. This CDR3 is 13 amino acids long. Trimming shortened V by 6 bases and J by 0 bases, and 8 bases separated the two germline ends.

The chain employs TRBV27 and TRBJ2-2; D call uncertain. Germline CDR1 is MNHEY and CDR2 is SMNVEV (reference sequence). The CDR3 sequence is 13 residues long. V lost 5 bases, J lost 0 bases, and 4 bases lay in between. The CDR3 loop is CASSATNTGELFF. CDR3 DNA: TGTGCCAGCAGTGCTACGAACACCGGGGAGCTGTTTTTT.

A word on this clone: A junction boundary mismatches the germline segment, possibly from a read error. The V gene is TRBV7-2, the J gene TRBJ1-6; D remains unclear. The CDR3 extends over 13 amino acids. In germline, CDR1 is SGHTA, CDR2 FQGNSA. The CDR3 coding sequence is TGTGCCAGCAGCTTAGTTGTTAATTCGCCCCTCCACTTT. Translation: CASSLVVNSPLHF.

The gene calls are TRBV6-2 or TRBV6-3 and TRBJ1-5, with D hard to call. Trimming shortened V by 5 bases and J by 0 bases, and 11 bases separated the two germline ends. Germline values: CDR1 MNHEY, CDR2 SVGEGT. CDR3 length equals 15 residues. Written as DNA, the CDR3 is TGTGCCAGCAGTAAACAAGAATATAGCAATCAGCCCCAGCATTTT. It yields the protein CASSKQEYSNQPQHF.

The table lists this clone with a few counts. This chain's CDR3 is CASSLRGGGTEAFF. As DNA, the CDR3 is TGTGCCAGCAGTCTTAGAGGAGGTGGCACTGAAGCTTTCTTT. The chain links TRBV6-2 or TRBV6-3 to TRBJ1-1; D is ambiguous. Per germline, CDR1 MNHEY and CDR2 SVGEGT. Trimming removed 5 bases from V and 4 bases from J, with 14 bases in between. This CDR3 region has 14 residues.

The V call is TRBV13, the J call TRBJ1-2; TRBD1 is a possible D gene (5 bases). The CDR3 has 14 residues. Trimming took 6 bases from V and 8 from J, leaving 19 bases between them. Germline loops: CDR1 PRHDT, CDR2 FYEKMQ (reference sequence). The CDR3 is CASRQSRARHGYTF. The CDR3 DNA reads TGTGCCAGCAGACAGTCCAGGGCCAGGCACGGCTACACCTTC.

The chain links TRBV2 to TRBJ2-1, with D hard to call. Looked up from germline, CDR1 is SNHLY and CDR2 is FYNNEI. The CDR3 is made up of 17 amino acids. With 5 bases removed from V and 0 bases from J, the gap between germline ends came to 17 bases. The DNA of the CDR3 is TGTGCCAGCAGTAGCCTTCGTGTGGAGAGCTCCTACAATGAGCAGTTCTTC. Translated, it gives CASSSLRVESSYNEQFF.